This entry concerns a single T cell receptor (beta chain). What it binds is not known. This entry comes from a study of cytomegalovirus exposure and HLA in healthy donors. Whole-study findings and limits: A prior analysis recorded that most TCR beta V segments were productive about 90% or about 30% of the time.

V was clipped by 0 bases and J by 7 bases; unmatched bases: 6. Germline V CDR1 and CDR2: SQVTM, ANQGSEA. The CDR3 spans 14 residues. Use of 60 Vbeta and 13 Jbeta primers characterized the PCR. The method was immunoSEQ multiplex PCR; TCRdb's version includes in-frame clones alone and lacks a portion of them. The profile covers nearly 80,000 clones, with around 79% appearing a single time and about 20% taken by the ten largest. Material for sequencing was PBMCs. This chain uses TRBV29-1 with TRBJ2-4; 7 bases are a match to TRBD1. The TCR was taken from a woman aged 40 to 50 in good health and CMV-seropositive. DNA for the CDR3: TGCAGCGTTGAAGAGACGACAGGGATGAACATTCAGTACTTC. Protein sequence: CSVEETTGMNIQYF.